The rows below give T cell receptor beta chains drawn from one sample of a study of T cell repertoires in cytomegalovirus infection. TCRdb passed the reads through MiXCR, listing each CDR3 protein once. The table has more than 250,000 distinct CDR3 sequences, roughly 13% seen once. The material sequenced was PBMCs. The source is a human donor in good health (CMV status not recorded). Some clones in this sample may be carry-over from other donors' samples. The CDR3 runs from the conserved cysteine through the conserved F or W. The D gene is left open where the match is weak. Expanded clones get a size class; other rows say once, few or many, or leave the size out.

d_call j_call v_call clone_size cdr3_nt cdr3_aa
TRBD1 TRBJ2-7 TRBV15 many TGTGCCACCGGGGACAGGGACGAGCAGTACTTC CATGDRDEQYF
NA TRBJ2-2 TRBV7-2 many TGTGCCAGCAGCCCCTTGGGGATCACCGGGGAGCTGTTTTTT CASSPLGITGELFF
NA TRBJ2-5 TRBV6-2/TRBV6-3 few TGTGCCAGCAGTTCCGCCGGACCCCCGGAGACCCAGTACTTC CASSSAGPPETQYF
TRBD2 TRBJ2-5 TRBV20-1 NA TGCAGTGCTAGAGTACCTAGCGGGGGAGAGACCCAGTACTTC CSARVPSGGETQYF
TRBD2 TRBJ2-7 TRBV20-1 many TGCAGTGCCTCGGGGGGTAACTCTTACGAGCAGTACTTC CSASGGNSYEQYF
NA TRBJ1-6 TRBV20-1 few TGCAGTGCTAGCCGGGACCCAGGGTGGAATTCACCCCTCCACTTT CSASRDPGWNSPLHF
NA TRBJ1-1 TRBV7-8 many TGTGCCAGCAGCTTAATTGGCTCGATGAACACTGAAGCTTTCTTT CASSLIGSMNTEAFF
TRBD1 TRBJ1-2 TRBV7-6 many TGTGCCAGCAGCTTAGGGGCTTCGAGACAGGGCGGTTCTGGCTACACCTTC CASSLGASRQGGSGYTF
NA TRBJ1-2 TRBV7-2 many TGTGCCAGCAGCTTAATGGGACGGGTGTACTATGGCTACACCTTC CASSLMGRVYYGYTF
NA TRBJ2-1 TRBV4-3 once TGCGCCAGCAGCCAAGAATTAGGGATTAGAGAGCAGTTCTTC CASSQELGIREQFF
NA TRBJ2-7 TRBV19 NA TGTGCCAGTAGTATAGGGACAGTCTACGAGCAGTACTTC CASSIGTVYEQYF
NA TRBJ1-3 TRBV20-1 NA TGCAGTATGCTGAAGGGAGGGAGCTCTGGAAACACCATATATTTT CSMLKGGSSGNTIYF
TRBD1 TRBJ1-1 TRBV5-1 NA TGCGCCAGCGGGACAGGGTACACTGAAGCTTTCTTT CASGTGYTEAFF
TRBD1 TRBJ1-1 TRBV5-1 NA TGCGCCAGCAGCCACGGGACAGGGCCGAACACTGAAGCTTTCTTT CASSHGTGPNTEAFF
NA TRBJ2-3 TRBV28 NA TGTGCCAGCAGCCGTTACGTTAGCTGGGGGGGCACAGATACGCAGTATTTT CASSRYVSWGGTDTQYF
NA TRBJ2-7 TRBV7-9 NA TGTGCCAGCAGCTCCTTATCGGACGGCACCTACGAGCAGTACTTC CASSSLSDGTYEQYF
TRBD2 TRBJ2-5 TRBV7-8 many TGTGCCAGCAGCTTAGTAGCGGGGGATTTACAAGAGACCCAGTACTTC CASSLVAGDLQETQYF
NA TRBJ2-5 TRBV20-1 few TGCAGTGCTAGAGTGATAGAGACCCAGTACTTC CSARVIETQYF
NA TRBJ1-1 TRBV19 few TGTGCCAGTACGCGGGGGTGGGACACTGAAGCTTTCTTT CASTRGWDTEAFF
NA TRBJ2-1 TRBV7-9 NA TGTGCCAGCAGCTCGGATAACCTGATTAGTGTTGAGCAGTTCTTC CASSSDNLISVEQFF
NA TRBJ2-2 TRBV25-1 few TGTGCCAGCAGTTCAACTAGTGGAATCACCGGGGAGCTGTTTTTT CASSSTSGITGELFF
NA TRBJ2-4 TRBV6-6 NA TGTGCCAGCACCCTAACAGTGGCCGACGCCAAGAACATTCAGTACTTC CASTLTVADAKNIQYF
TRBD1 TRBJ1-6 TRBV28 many TGTGCCAGCAGTCCGGAACCTCGAGGACAGGGATTTAATTCACCCCTCCACTTT CASSPEPRGQGFNSPLHF
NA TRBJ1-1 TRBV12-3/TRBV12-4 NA TGTGCCAGCAGTTTAAGGGGGTTCACTGAAGCTTTCTTT CASSLRGFTEAFF
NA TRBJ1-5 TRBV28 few TGTGCCAGCAGTACGCCGTCCGGGACGGGGAGCAATCAGCCCCAGCATTTT CASSTPSGTGSNQPQHF
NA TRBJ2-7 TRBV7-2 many TGTGCCAGCGGTGCTAGCGCGATGACCTACGAGCAGTACTTC CASGASAMTYEQYF
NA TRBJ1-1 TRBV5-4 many TGTGCCAGCAGCCGCCGGGGCGATAACACTGAAGCTTTCTTT CASSRRGDNTEAFF
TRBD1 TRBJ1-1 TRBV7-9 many TGTGCCAGCAGCCCAACGGGACAGATGAACACTGAAGCTTTCTTT CASSPTGQMNTEAFF
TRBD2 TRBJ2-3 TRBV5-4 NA TGTGCCAGCACCCCTTCCAGCGGGAGCGGTACGCAGTATTTT CASTPSSGSGTQYF
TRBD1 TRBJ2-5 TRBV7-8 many TGTGCCAGCAGCTCACCGGACAGGCCCGAAGAGACCCAGTACTTC CASSSPDRPEETQYF
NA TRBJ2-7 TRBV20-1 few TGCAGTGCTAGCCAACTAGCTCTGACCTACGAGCAGTACTTC CSASQLALTYEQYF
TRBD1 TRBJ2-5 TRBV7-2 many TGTGCCAGCAGCTTGAGGACAGGGAATAGCGAGACCCAGTACTTC CASSLRTGNSETQYF
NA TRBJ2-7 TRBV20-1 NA TGCAGTGCTACGGGACAAACCTACGAGCAGTACTTC CSATGQTYEQYF
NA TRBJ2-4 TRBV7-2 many TGTGCCAGCAGCTTAGCGACAGAAGTAAACATTCAGTACTTC CASSLATEVNIQYF
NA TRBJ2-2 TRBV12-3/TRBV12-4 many TGTGCCAGCAGCGCCGGGACCAAGCGAGGCACCGGGGAGCTGTTTTTT CASSAGTKRGTGELFF
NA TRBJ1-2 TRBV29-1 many TGCAGCGTTTGGGACACTGAGTATGGCTACACCTTC CSVWDTEYGYTF
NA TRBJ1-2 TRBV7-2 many TGTGCCAGCAGCTTATTTTCGCGACAGATCAACTATGGCTACACCTTC CASSLFSRQINYGYTF
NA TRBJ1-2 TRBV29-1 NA TGCAGCGTTGGAGCTGACTATGGCTACACCTTC CSVGADYGYTF
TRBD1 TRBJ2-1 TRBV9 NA TGTGCCAGCAGCTTTCTAGACAGGGGAGAATACAATGAGCAGTTCTTC CASSFLDRGEYNEQFF
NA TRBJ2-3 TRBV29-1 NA TGCAGCGTTTTGGGGGAAGATACGCAGTATTTT CSVLGEDTQYF
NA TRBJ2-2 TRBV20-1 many TGCAGTGCACCCGACTGGTTGACCGGGGAGCTGTTTTTT CSAPDWLTGELFF
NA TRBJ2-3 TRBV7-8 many TGTGCCAGCAGCTCGCCTCTTAGAAGCACAGATACGCAGTATTTT CASSSPLRSTDTQYF
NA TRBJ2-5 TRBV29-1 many TGCAGCGTGCGTGACGGACCTCAAGAGACCCAGTACTTC CSVRDGPQETQYF
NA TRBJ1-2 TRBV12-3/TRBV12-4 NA TGTGCCAGCAACAAAGCAGGGATTGGCTACACCTTC CASNKAGIGYTF
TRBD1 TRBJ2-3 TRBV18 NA TGTGCCAGCTCACATCAGGGGGCGGATACGCAGTATTTT CASSHQGADTQYF
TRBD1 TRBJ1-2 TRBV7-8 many TGTGCCAGCAGCTTAGATGGCAGGGGGGGTTCTGCCACCTTC CASSLDGRGGSATF
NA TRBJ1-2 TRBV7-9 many TGTGCCAGCAGCCCCCGCGGAGGCACTAACTATGGCTACACCTTC CASSPRGGTNYGYTF
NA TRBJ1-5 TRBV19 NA TGTGCCAGTAAATCAAGGGCAGGGGCCGGAATTAGCAATCAGCCCCAGCATTTT CASKSRAGAGISNQPQHF
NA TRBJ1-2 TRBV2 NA TGTGCCAGCAGAGACCTGAATGGGCTGGTTGATGGCTACACCTTC CASRDLNGLVDGYTF
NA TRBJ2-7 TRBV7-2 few TGTGCCAGCAGCATCACGACTCCGAGCTACGAGCAGTACTTC CASSITTPSYEQYF
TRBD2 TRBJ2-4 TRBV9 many TGTGCCAGCAGCGTAGGCGGGAGTGCATCGAACATTCAGTACTTC CASSVGGSASNIQYF
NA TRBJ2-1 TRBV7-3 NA TGTGCCAGCAGCTTAGTGGCGGCCTACAATGAGCAGTTCTTC CASSLVAAYNEQFF
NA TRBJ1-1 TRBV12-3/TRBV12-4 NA TGTGCCAGCACCATAGATTTGAACACTGAAGCTTTCTTT CASTIDLNTEAFF